One and the same sample provided the 9 T cell receptor beta chains below, sequenced in a study of cytomegalovirus exposure and HLA in healthy donors. PCR involved 60 Vbeta and 13 Jbeta primers. Produced via immunoSEQ multiplex PCR; TCRdb's table is partial and in-frame only. In the table there are more than 85,000 clones, about 81% of which are singletons. The sequencing input was PBMCs. All receptors come from a man aged 25 to 40 in good health and CMV-seronegative.

The chain recombines TRBV4-2 with TRBJ1-5, with D tentatively TRBD1 (6 bases). Trimming cost V 4 bases and J 7 bases, with 14 bases left between them. This CDR3 has 14 amino acids. Germline V gene sequence: CDR1 LGHNA, CDR2 YNFKEQ. In nucleotides, the CDR3 is TGTGCCAGCAGCCCTCGCGGGGGCGGCCAGCCCCAGCATTTT. As protein: CASSPRGGGQPQHF.

The chain carries TRBV19 and TRBJ1-2, with D possibly being TRBD1 (5 bases). CDR3 size: 15 residues. V lost 7 bases to trimming and J lost 1 base, with 16 bases between them. The germline V gene encodes CDR1 LNHDA and CDR2 SQIVND (reference sequence). The DNA for the CDR3 is TGTGCCAGTACCGAGCGGGACGGAATTAACTATGGCTACACCTTC. It is translated as CASTERDGINYGYTF.

The chain employs TRBV5-1 and TRBJ2-2, with D possibly being TRBD1 (6 bases). V shed 4 bases and J shed 7 bases, with 14 bases lying between them. The CDR3 extends over 14 amino acids. Germline V gene sequence: CDR1 SGHRS, CDR2 YFSETQ. The CDR3 protein is CASSLVTGIGELFF. The DNA of the CDR3 is TGCGCCAGCAGCCTAGTTACAGGGATCGGGGAGCTGTTTTTT.

This clone appeared many times. V and J are TRBV4-2 and TRBJ2-1; TRBD2 matches 11 bases. The CDR3 extends over 12 amino acids. Unmatched junction bases numbered 5, after V lost 4 bases and J lost 15 bases. CDR1 is LGHNA and CDR2 is YNFKEQ in the germline V gene. CDR3 nucleotides: TGTGCCAGCAGCCGTTTAGCGGGAGGGCCGTTCTTC. Translating it yields CASSRLAGGPFF.

This chain joins TRBV5-1 and TRBJ1-2; D is possibly TRBD1 (6 bases). V was shortened by 2 bases and J by 7 bases, with 15 bases between the two germline ends. This CDR3 is 14 amino acids long. CDR1 and CDR2 from the germline V gene are SGHRS and YFSETQ. DNA for the CDR3: TGCGCCAGCAGCTTAGAGGGGGTCGGTAGTGGCTACACCTTC. It is translated as CASSLEGVGSGYTF. Full variable domain (remainder filled in from reference TRBV5-1 and TRBJ1-2): KAGVTQTPRYLIKTRGQQVTLSCSPISGHRSVSWYQQTPGQGLQFLFEYFSETQRNKGNFPGRFSGRQFSNSRSEMNVSTLELGDSALYLCASSLEGVGSGYTFGSGTRLTVV.

This sequence joins TRBV19 and TRBJ1-2; perhaps TRBD1 as D (6 bases). Trimming pared 9 bases from V and 1 base from J, leaving 18 bases between. This CDR3 spans 15 amino acids. Germline V gives CDR1 LNHDA, CDR2 SQIVND (reference sequence). This chain's CDR3 is CASVTGIYINYGYTF. In nucleotides, the CDR3 is TGTGCCAGCGTGACAGGTATTTACATTAACTATGGCTACACCTTC.

V usage is TRBV10-2 and J usage is TRBJ2-7; 7 positions match TRBD2. The length of the CDR3 is 16 residues. Germline V gene sequence: CDR1 WSHSY, CDR2 SAAADI. With V trimmed by 3 bases and J by 0 bases, 8 bases remained unmatched. The DNA for the CDR3 is TGCGCCAGCAGTGAACCGGGACTACGAAGCTCCTACGAGCAGTACTTC. Protein sequence: CASSEPGLRSSYEQYF.

The J gene is TRBJ1-1, the V gene TRBV7-6; no definite D call. V dropped 0 bases and J dropped 4 bases, with 9 bases sitting between them. Germline CDR1 reads SGHVS; CDR2 reads FNYEAQ. The CDR3 runs 14 residues. Here the CDR3 reads CASSLAEGVTEAFF. The CDR3 region has the DNA TGTGCCAGCAGCTTAGCCGAGGGCGTCACTGAAGCTTTCTTT.

As DNA, the CDR3 is TGTGCCACCAGCAGACCGGGACTAGCGGGAACGTCCTACGAGCAGTACTTC. Translating it yields CATSRPGLAGTSYEQYF. The chain joins TRBV15 to TRBJ2-7; TRBD2 matches at 13 bases. The germline V gene encodes CDR1 LNHNV and CDR2 YYDKDF (reference sequence). The CDR3 extends over 17 amino acids. V lost 2 bases, J lost 1 base, and 5 bases stayed unmatched.